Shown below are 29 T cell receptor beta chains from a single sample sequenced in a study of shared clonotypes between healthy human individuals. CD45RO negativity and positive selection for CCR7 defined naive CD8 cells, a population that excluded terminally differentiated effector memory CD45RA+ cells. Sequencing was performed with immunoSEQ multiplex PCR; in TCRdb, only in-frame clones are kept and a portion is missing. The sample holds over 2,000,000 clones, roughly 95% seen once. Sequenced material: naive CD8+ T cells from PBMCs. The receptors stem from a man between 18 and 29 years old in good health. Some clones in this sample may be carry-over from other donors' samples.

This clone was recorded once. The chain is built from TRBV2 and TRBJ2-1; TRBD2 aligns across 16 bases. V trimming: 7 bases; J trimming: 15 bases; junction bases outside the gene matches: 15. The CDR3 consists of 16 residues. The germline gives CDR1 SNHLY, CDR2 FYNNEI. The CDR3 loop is CASILLFGTSGGVGFF. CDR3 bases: TGTGCCAGCATTTTGTTGTTTGGGACTAGCGGGGGGGTTGGGTTCTTC.

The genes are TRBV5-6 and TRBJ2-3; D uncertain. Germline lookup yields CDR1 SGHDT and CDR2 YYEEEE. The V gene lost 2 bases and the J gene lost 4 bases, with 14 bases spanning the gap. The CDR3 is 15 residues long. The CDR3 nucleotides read TGTGCCAGCAGCTTATTCCCCCAGCGTTCAGATACGCAGTATTTT. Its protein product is CASSLFPQRSDTQYF.

The CDR3 DNA reads as TGTGCCAGCAGTTTATTCGGGGGACTCGCCTACGAGCAGTACTTC. Its protein product is CASSLFGGLAYEQYF. V is TRBV28 and J is TRBJ2-7; D might be TRBD2 (6 bases). Germline assignment: CDR1 MDHEN and CDR2 SYDVKM. The CDR3 contains 15 residues. Trimming stripped 1 base from V and 2 bases from J, with 12 bases between.

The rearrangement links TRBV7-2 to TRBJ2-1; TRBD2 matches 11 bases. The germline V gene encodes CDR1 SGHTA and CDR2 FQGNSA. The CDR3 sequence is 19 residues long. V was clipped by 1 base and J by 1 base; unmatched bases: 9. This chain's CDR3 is CASSLVRLAGSVSYNEQFF. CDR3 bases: TGTGCCAGCAGCTTAGTGAGACTAGCGGGATCGGTATCCTACAATGAGCAGTTCTTC.

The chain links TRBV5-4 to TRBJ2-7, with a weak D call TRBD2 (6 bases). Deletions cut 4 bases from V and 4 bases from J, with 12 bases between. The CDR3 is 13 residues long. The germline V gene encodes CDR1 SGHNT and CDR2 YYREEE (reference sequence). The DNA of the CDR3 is TGTGCCAGCAGCCCCGTGGGGGGATACGAGCAGTACTTC. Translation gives CASSPVGGYEQYF.

The CDR3 bases are TGTGCCAGCAGCCAGGATGGGAGGTTAAATACGCAGTATTTT. Its translation is CASSQDGRLNTQYF. This chain joins TRBV9 and TRBJ2-3; weak D call: TRBD2 (6 bases). The CDR3 sequence is 14 residues long. CDR1 and CDR2 from the germline V gene are SGDLS and YYNGEE. Trimming took off 4 bases at V and 7 bases at J, with 16 bases between the two ends.

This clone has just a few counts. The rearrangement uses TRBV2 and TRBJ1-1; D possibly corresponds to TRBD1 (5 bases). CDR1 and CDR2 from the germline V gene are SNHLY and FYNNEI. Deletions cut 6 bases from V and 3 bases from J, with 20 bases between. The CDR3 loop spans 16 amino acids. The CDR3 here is CASSGGRGALDTEAFF. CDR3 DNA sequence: TGTGCCAGCAGCGGCGGTAGGGGCGCTCTCGACACTGAAGCTTTCTTT. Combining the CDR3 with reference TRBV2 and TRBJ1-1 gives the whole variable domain EPEVTQTPSHQVTQMGQEVILRCVPISNHLYFYWYRQILGQKVEFLVSFYNNEISEKSEIFDDQFSVERPDGSNFTLKIRSTKLEDSAMYFCASSGGRGALDTEAFFGQGTRLTVV.

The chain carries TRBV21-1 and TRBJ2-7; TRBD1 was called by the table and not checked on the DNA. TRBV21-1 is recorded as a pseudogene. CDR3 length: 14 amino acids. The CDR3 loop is CASRLGDRGYEQYF. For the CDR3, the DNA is TGTGCCAGCAGGCTGGGGGACAGGGGCTACGAGCAGTACTTC.

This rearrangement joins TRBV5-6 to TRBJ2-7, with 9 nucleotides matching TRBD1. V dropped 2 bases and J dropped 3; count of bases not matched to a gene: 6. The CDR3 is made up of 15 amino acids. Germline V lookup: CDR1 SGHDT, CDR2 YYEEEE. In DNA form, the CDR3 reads TGTGCCAGCAGCTTAGGACAGGGGCGCTACTACGAGCAGTACTTC. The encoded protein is CASSLGQGRYYEQYF.

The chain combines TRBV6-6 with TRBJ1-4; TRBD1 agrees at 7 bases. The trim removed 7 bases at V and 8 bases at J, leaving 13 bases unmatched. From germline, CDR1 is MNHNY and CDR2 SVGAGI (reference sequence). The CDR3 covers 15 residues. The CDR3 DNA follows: TGTGCCAGCACTAGTTGGGAGGGGGCAGGGGAAAAACTGTTTTTT. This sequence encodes CASTSWEGAGEKLFF.

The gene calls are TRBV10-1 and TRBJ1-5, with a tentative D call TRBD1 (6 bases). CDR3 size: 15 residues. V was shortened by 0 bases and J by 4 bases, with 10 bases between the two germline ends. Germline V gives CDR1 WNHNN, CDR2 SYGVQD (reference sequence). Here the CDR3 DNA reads TGCGCCAGCAGTGAGTCGAACAGGGAAAATCAGCCCCAGCATTTT. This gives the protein CASSESNRENQPQHF.

In nucleotides, the CDR3 is TGTGCCAGCAGCCAGTCCACAGGGGAAGAGTCCTACGAGCAGTACTTC. It codes for CASSQSTGEESYEQYF. The chain recombines TRBV27 with TRBJ2-7; 7 nucleotides line up with TRBD1. The V segment lost 6 bases and the J segment 1 base; nucleotides outside the gene matches: 12. The CDR3 has 16 residues. CDR1 is MNHEY, CDR2 SMNVEV, per germline (reference sequence).

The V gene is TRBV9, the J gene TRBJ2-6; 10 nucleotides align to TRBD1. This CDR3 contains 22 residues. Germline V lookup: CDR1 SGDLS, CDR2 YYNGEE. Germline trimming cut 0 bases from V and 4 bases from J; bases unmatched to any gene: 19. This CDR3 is CASSVVSNRWGQGPSGANVLTF. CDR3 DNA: TGTGCCAGCAGCGTAGTATCAAATCGCTGGGGACAGGGGCCGTCCGGGGCCAACGTCCTGACTTTC.

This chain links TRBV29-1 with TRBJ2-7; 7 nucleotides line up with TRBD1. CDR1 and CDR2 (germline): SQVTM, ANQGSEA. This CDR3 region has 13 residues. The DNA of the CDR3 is TGCAGTGCCGCAGGGGGTCATTTTTACGAGCAGTACTTC. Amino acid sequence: CSAAGGHFYEQYF.

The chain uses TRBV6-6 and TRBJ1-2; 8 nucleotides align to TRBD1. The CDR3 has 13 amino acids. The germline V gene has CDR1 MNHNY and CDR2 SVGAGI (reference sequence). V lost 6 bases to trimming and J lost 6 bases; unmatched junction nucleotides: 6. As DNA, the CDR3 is TGTGCCAGCAGCTGGACAGGGTTGAATGGCTACACCTTC. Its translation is CASSWTGLNGYTF.

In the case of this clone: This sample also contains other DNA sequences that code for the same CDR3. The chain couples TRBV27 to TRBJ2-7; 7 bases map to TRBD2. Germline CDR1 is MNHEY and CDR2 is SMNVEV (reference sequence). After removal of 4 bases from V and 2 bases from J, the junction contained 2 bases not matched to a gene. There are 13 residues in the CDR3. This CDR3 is CASSSGGTYEQYF. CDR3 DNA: TGTGCCAGCAGTTCGGGGGGAACCTACGAGCAGTACTTC.

Here the CDR3 DNA reads TGCGCCAGCAGCCAAGAGGAGACTAATGAAAAACTGTTTTTT. Its protein product is CASSQEETNEKLFF. The rearrangement uses TRBV4-1 and TRBJ1-4; no definite D call. The germline V and J ends were trimmed by 0 bases and 2 bases, with 4 bases remaining between them. CDR3 length: 14 residues. Germline CDR1 and CDR2: MGHRA and YSYEKL.

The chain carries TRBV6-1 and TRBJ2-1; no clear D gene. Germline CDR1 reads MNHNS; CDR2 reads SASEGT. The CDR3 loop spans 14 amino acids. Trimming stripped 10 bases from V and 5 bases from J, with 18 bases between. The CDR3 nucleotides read TGTGCCACCTCAACCTCCGACTTTGACAATGAGCAGTTCTTC. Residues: CATSTSDFDNEQFF.

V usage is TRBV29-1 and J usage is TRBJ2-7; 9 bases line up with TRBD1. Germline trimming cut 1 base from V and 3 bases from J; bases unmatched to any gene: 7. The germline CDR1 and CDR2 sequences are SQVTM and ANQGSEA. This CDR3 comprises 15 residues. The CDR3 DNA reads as TGCAGCGTTGAAGTTGGACAGGGGAGCCTCTACGAGCAGTACTTC. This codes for CSVEVGQGSLYEQYF.

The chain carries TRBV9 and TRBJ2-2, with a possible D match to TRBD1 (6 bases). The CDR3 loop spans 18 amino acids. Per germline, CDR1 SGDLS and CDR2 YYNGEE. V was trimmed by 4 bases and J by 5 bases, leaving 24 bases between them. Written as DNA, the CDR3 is TGTGCCAGCAGCTACCAAAAGGGGGTGCCAACCGGGACCGGGGAGCTGTTTTTT. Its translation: CASSYQKGVPTGTGELFF. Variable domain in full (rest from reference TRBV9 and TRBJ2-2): DSGVTQTPKHLITATGQRVTLRCSPRSGDLSVYWYQQSLDQGLQFLIQYYNGEERAKGNILERFSAQQFPDLHSELNLSSLELGDSALYFCASSYQKGVPTGTGELFFGEGSRLTVL.

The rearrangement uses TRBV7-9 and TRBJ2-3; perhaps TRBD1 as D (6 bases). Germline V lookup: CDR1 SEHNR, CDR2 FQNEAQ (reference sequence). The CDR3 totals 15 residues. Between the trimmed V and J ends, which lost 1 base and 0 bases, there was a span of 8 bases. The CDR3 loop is CASSLGDKSTDTQYF. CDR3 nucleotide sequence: TGTGCCAGCAGCTTAGGGGACAAGAGCACAGATACGCAGTATTTT. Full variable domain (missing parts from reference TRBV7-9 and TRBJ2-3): DTGVSQNPRHKITKRGQNVTFRCDPISEHNRLYWYRQTLGQGPEFLTYFQNEAQLEKSRLLSDRFSAERPKGSFSTLEIQRTEQGDSAMYLCASSLGDKSTDTQYFGPGTRLTVL.

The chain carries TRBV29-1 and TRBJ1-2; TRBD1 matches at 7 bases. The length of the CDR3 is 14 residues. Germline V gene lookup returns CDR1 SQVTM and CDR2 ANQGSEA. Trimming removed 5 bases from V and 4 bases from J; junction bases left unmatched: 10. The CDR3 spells CSVKEGQKIYGYTF. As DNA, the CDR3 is TGCAGCGTTAAGGAGGGACAGAAGATCTATGGCTACACCTTC.

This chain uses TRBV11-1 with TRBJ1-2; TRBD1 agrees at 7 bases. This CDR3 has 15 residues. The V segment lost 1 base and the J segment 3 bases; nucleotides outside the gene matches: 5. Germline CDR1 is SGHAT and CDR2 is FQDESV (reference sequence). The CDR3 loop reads CASSLEGARDYGYTF. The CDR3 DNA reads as TGTGCCAGCAGCTTAGAGGGGGCGCGTGACTATGGCTACACCTTC.

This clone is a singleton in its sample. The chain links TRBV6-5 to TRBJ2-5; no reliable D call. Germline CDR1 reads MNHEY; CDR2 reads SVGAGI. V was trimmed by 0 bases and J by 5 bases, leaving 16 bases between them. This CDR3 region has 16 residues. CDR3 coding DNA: TGTGCCAGCAGTTACTCAGGCCATAGACTGGGGGAGACCCAGTACTTC. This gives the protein CASSYSGHRLGETQYF.

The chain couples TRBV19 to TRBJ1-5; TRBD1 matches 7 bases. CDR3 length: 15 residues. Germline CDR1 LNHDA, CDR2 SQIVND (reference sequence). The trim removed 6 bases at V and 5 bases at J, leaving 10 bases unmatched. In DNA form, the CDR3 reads TGTGCCAGTAGACAAGACAGGGAGGGGGATCAGCCCCAGCATTTT. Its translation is CASRQDREGDQPQHF.

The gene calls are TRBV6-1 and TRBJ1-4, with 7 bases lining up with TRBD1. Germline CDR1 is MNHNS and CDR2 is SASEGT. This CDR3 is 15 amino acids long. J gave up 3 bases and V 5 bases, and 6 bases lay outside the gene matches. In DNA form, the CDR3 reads TGTGCCAGCAGTTCGACAGGGTGGCCTAATGAAAAACTGTTTTTT. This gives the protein CASSSTGWPNEKLFF.

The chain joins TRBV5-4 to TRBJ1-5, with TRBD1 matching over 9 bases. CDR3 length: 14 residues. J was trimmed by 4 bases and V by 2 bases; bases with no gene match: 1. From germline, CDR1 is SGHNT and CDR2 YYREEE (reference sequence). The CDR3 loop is CASSFGTGNQPQHF. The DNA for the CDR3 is TGTGCCAGCAGCTTCGGGACAGGGAATCAGCCCCAGCATTTT.

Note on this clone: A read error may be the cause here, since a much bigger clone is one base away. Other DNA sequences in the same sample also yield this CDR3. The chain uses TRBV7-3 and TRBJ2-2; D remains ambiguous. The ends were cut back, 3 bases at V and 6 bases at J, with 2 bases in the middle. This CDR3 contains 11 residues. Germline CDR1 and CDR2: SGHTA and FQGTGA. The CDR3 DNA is TGTGCCAGCAGCTTGTCCGGGGAGCTGTTTTTT. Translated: CASSLSGELFF.

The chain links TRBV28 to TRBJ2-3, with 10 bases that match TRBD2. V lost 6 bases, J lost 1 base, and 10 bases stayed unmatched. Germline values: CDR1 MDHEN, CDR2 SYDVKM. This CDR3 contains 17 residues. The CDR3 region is CASRSIRLAGRTDTQYF. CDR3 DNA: TGTGCCAGCAGATCAATCCGACTAGCGGGCCGCACAGATACGCAGTATTTT.